What follows are 17 T cell receptor beta chains derived from one specimen sequenced in a study of cytomegalovirus exposure and HLA in healthy donors. Sequenced by immunoSEQ multiplex PCR; TCRdb stores in-frame clones only, minus some. This sample yields about 400,000 clones, of which 80% to 90% are seen a single time; under 0.9% belongs to the top ten. Sequencing input: PBMCs. Every receptor here comes from a woman aged 18 to 35 in good health and CMV-seronegative.

CDR3 sequence: CASSRQGAEGNEQFF. In DNA form, the CDR3 reads TGTGCCAGCAGCAGACAGGGGGCCGAGGGCAATGAGCAGTTCTTC. The chain combines TRBV25-1 with TRBJ2-1; TRBD1 agrees at 10 bases. CDR1 is MGHDK and CDR2 is SYGVNS in the germline V gene. CDR3 length equals 15 residues. V lost 6 bases to trimming and J lost 6 bases; unmatched junction nucleotides: 8.

This clone was observed a few times. The chain recombines TRBV2 with TRBJ1-5; D not resolved. The V gene lost 4 bases and the J gene lost 2 bases, with 15 bases spanning the gap. CDR1 and CDR2 (germline): SNHLY, FYNNEI. The CDR3 loop spans 16 amino acids. CDR3 region: CASSGQPRSGNQPQHF. The CDR3 bases are TGTGCCAGCAGTGGCCAGCCCCGGAGTGGCAATCAGCCCCAGCATTTT.

The rearrangement links TRBV27 to TRBJ2-3; 8 bases agree with TRBD1. CDR1 and CDR2 from the germline V gene are MNHEY and SMNVEV (reference sequence). Trimming took 6 bases from V and 1 from J; bases not matched to a gene: 6. The CDR3 extends over 15 amino acids. The CDR3, as DNA: TGTGCCAGCAGCAACGACAGGGGTGGCACAGATACGCAGTATTTT. Its protein is CASSNDRGGTDTQYF.

The chain has TRBV29-1 and TRBJ2-7; tentatively, D is TRBD1 (5 bases). CDR3 length: 13 amino acids. Germline values: CDR1 SQVTM, CDR2 ANQGSEA. Trimming cost V 0 bases and J 6 bases, with 12 bases left between them. The chain's CDR3 is CSVEDAIRGEQYF. The CDR3 region has the DNA TGCAGCGTTGAAGACGCCATAAGGGGCGAGCAGTACTTC.

Comment on this clone: The same CDR3 also results from other DNA sequences found in this sample. V gene TRBV27 combines with J gene TRBJ2-7; D perhaps matches TRBD1 (6 bases). The CDR3 covers 13 residues. CDR1 is MNHEY, CDR2 SMNVEV, per germline (reference sequence). Between the trimmed V and J ends, which lost 5 bases and 1 base, there was a span of 9 bases. The CDR3 is CASSPGQSYEQYF. The CDR3 DNA reads as TGTGCCAGCAGTCCAGGACAGTCCTACGAGCAGTACTTC.

The rearrangement uses TRBV6-5 and TRBJ2-5; tentative D call: TRBD1 (6 bases). Germline CDR1 MNHEY, CDR2 SVGAGI. With 2 bases removed from V and 1 base from J, the gap between germline ends came to 14 bases. The CDR3 length is 16 residues. Written as DNA, the CDR3 is TGTGCCAGCAGTTACATGTCAGGGGTCTCCCAAGAGACCCAGTACTTC. This sequence encodes CASSYMSGVSQETQYF.

This clone occurred once. The chain has TRBV6-1 and TRBJ1-4; the D gene is possibly TRBD1 (6 bases). The CDR3 length is 14 residues. Between the trimmed V and J ends, which lost 6 bases and 4 bases, there was a span of 12 bases. The V gene's germline CDR1 is MNHNS and CDR2 SASEGT. For the CDR3, the DNA is TGTGCCAGCAGGGCGACAGGTCGTAATGAAAAACTGTTTTTT. Translated, it gives CASRATGRNEKLFF.

The chain's CDR3 is CASSSGRTNEQFF. The CDR3 DNA is TGTGCCAGCAGTAGCGGGAGGACCAATGAGCAGTTCTTC. The J gene is TRBJ2-1, the V gene TRBV7-8, with 10 bases lining up with TRBD2. V was pared by 6 bases and J by 6 bases, with 2 bases of the junction left unmatched. There are 13 residues in the CDR3. Per germline, CDR1 SGHVS and CDR2 FQNEAQ.

The CDR3 here is CATSRVTRYLAEEKLFF. The CDR3, as DNA: TGTGCCACCAGCAGAGTGACTCGATACCTCGCCGAAGAAAAACTGTTTTTT. The gene calls are TRBV15 and TRBJ1-4, with no clear D. Deletions cut 1 base from V and 8 bases from J, with 20 bases between. The CDR3 totals 17 residues. CDR1 is LNHNV and CDR2 is YYDKDF in the germline V gene (reference sequence).

The chain employs TRBV6-5 and TRBJ2-3; possible D gene TRBD1, 5 bases. V was cut by 6 bases and J by 10 bases, with 11 bases left in between. Germline CDR1 MNHEY, CDR2 SVGAGI. The CDR3 runs 11 residues. CDR3 loop: CASRRKGSQYF. Written as DNA, the CDR3 is TGTGCCAGCAGACGAAAGGGGTCGCAGTATTTT.

This clone was observed a few times. This chain connects TRBV5-5 to TRBJ1-1; 9 positions match TRBD1. The germline CDR1 and CDR2 sequences are SGHKS and YYEKEE (reference sequence). The CDR3 loop spans 15 amino acids. The junction had 9 bases not matched to a gene; V was cut back by 4 bases and J by 5 bases. The CDR3 here is CASSPVQGAGTEAFF. Written as DNA, the CDR3 is TGTGCCAGCAGCCCTGTACAGGGGGCGGGTACTGAAGCTTTCTTT.

This chain uses TRBV6-5 with TRBJ2-7, with D possibly TRBD1 on 6 matching bases. From germline, CDR1 is MNHEY and CDR2 SVGAGI. The CDR3 extends over 15 amino acids. V was clipped by 6 bases and J by 13 bases, with 28 bases between them. The CDR3 here is CASRTATGKVPSFYF. In DNA, the CDR3 is TGTGCCAGCAGGACCGCCACAGGGAAAGTTCCAAGTTTTTACTTC.

The V gene is TRBV7-6, the J gene TRBJ2-5; 10 nucleotides line up with TRBD2. Germline CDR1 SGHVS, CDR2 FNYEAQ. V lost 3 bases to trimming and J lost 5 bases; unmatched junction nucleotides: 6. This CDR3 region has 15 residues. The CDR3 spells CASSFASGSRETQYF. In nucleotides, the CDR3 is TGTGCCAGCAGCTTCGCTAGCGGGAGTCGGGAGACCCAGTACTTC.

The genes are TRBV11-2 and TRBJ1-2, with 7 bases fitting TRBD1. CDR3 length: 14 residues. Trimming cost V 5 bases and J 4 bases; bases outside gene matches: 7. Germline V gene lookup returns CDR1 SGHAT and CDR2 FQNNGV. For the CDR3, the DNA is TGTGCCAGCAGCCAAAACCGGGACAGCTATGGCTACACCTTC. Its protein is CASSQNRDSYGYTF.

The V gene is TRBV10-1, the J gene TRBJ2-3; weak D call: TRBD2 (6 bases). This CDR3 has 17 amino acids. Germline CDR1 WNHNN, CDR2 SYGVQD (reference sequence). Trimming stripped 0 bases from V and 2 bases from J, with 15 bases between. For the CDR3, the DNA is TGCGCCAGCAGTGAGTCGTTAACTAGCTTAACCACAGATACGCAGTATTTT. It specifies CASSESLTSLTTDTQYF.

The chain has TRBV29-1 and TRBJ2-7; 7 bases line up with TRBD1. The CDR3 has 13 amino acids. The germline V gene has CDR1 SQVTM and CDR2 ANQGSEA. V was pared by 4 bases and J by 3 bases, with 6 bases of the junction left unmatched. CDR3 coding DNA: TGCAGCGTTGGACAGGGCACCCGCTACGAGCAGTACTTC. Translated, it gives CSVGQGTRYEQYF.

This rearrangement joins TRBV29-1 to TRBJ2-2; the D gene is possibly TRBD1 (5 bases). Germline CDR1 reads SQVTM; CDR2 reads ANQGSEA. The CDR3 is 15 residues long. Between the trimmed V and J ends, which lost 1 base and 7 bases, there was a span of 16 bases. CDR3 protein: CSVEGQGASGGELFF. CDR3 bases: TGCAGCGTTGAAGGGCAGGGCGCGAGTGGCGGGGAGCTGTTTTTT.